This TCR beta chain was captured in a study of cytomegalovirus exposure and HLA in healthy donors. The CDR3 consists of 14 residues. Trimming removed 0 bases from V and 3 bases from J, with 9 bases in between. Germline CDR1 reads GTSNPN; CDR2 reads SVGIG (reference sequence). This clone was observed a single time. It was with 60 Vbeta and 13 Jbeta primers that the PCR ran. Here immunoSEQ multiplex PCR was the method, and the copy in TCRdb shows in-frame clones only, minus some. The repertoire includes about 230,000 clones, 70% to 90% of them detected once, and 0.24% sits in the top ten. The V gene is TRBV30, the J gene TRBJ1-5; D is uncertain. Sequencing input: PBMCs. The receptor comes from a girl aged 2-10 years in good health and CMV-seronegative. DNA for the CDR3: TGTGCCTGGAGTGTTTTTCAGGCCAATCAGCCCCAGCATTTT. Encoded protein: CAWSVFQANQPQHF.